This T cell receptor beta chain was found in a study of long-term antiretroviral therapy in people with HIV. Findings of the study overall: Controls exceeded HIV repertoires in CDR3 length range.

This was the immunoSEQ v3.0 assay at survey level. Sequencing aimed at roughly 35,000-55,000 T-cell genomes per sample. The protocol was immunoSEQ multiplex PCR, while the TCRdb copy is restricted to in-frame clones and leaves out a portion. Of about 29,000 clones listed, 78% are singletons. With 5 bases removed from V and 5 bases from J, the gap between germline ends came to 9 bases. The CDR3 spans 12 residues. CDR1 and CDR2 from the germline V gene are KGHSH and LQKENI. Comments on this clone: Its cognate antigen is unknown.

This chain joins TRBV18 and TRBJ1-1, with D possibly matching TRBD1 (6 bases). This material consisted of unsorted PBMCs, taken 1.5 years before starting antiretroviral therapy. The clonotype comes from a man younger than 30 with HIV. The CDR3 is CASSEDRTEAFF. CDR3 nucleotide sequence: TGTGCCAGCTCAGAAGACAGGACTGAAGCTTTCTTT.